This T cell receptor beta chain was obtained from a study of neurological immune-mediated disorders. This clonotype was seen ten or more times. J gave up 7 bases and V 8 bases, and 17 bases lay outside the gene matches. The CDR3 runs to 15 residues. The V gene's germline CDR1 is SGHVS and CDR2 FQNEAQ. The cDNA came from 5'RACE with 10-nucleotide random UMIs. TCRdb recomputed calls from the 5' RACE reads with MiXCR, one row per CDR3 protein. The sample includes about 24,000 distinct CDR3 sequences, 6.5% to 8% seen only once; the top ten take 4.8%. The sequence was obtained from a woman aged 40-49 years in good health. The chain links TRBV7-8 to TRBJ2-7; 7 bases line up with TRBD2. Sequenced: PBMCs. The CDR3 nucleotides read TGTGCCAGCGCCTTGGGGGACTATCCCCCTGAGGAGCAGTACTTC. Translation gives CASALGDYPPEEQYF.